The rows below give T cell receptor beta chains drawn from one sample of a study of blood T cell repertoires in COVID-19. The method was immunoSEQ multiplex PCR; TCRdb's version includes in-frame clones alone and lacks a portion of them. The sample carries about 310,000 clones, around 86% recorded once. Sequencing used peripheral blood. The receptor source for this set is a man between 50 and 59 years old with active or convalescent COVID-19. Both conserved end residues are part of each CDR3. Each record gives: clone size, J gene, D gene, V gene, CDR3 DNA, CDR3 protein. A D gene is named only where the DNA matches it firmly. Rows give clone size only sometimes, using once, few, many, or a class for an expanded clone.

.,TRBJ1-5,.,TRBV6-5,TGTGCCAGCAGTCGGAGGGAGGATCAGCCCCAGCATTTT,CASSRREDQPQHF
.,TRBJ1-1,.,TRBV18,TGTGCCAGCTCACCACCGGAGGGGAGGACTGAAGCTTTCTTT,CASSPPEGRTEAFF
.,TRBJ2-3,.,TRBV7-2,TGTGCCAGCAGCTCTCTAATACGTGGAGATACGCAGTATTTT,CASSSLIRGDTQYF
.,TRBJ2-7,TRBD1,TRBV27,TGTGCCAGCTCTCGGGACAGGGCGTCCTACGAGCAGTACTTC,CASSRDRASYEQYF
.,TRBJ1-5,.,TRBV6-1,TGTGCCAGCAGTGAGGCGCGGACACAGCATCAGCCCCAGCATTTT,CASSEARTQHQPQHF
.,TRBJ1-1,TRBD1,TRBV30,TGTGCCTGTTTCCAGGGACAGGGGGCGCTTGTAGGGAACACTGAAGCTTTCTTT,CACFQGQGALVGNTEAFF
.,TRBJ1-1,.,TRBV19,TGTGCCAGTAGTATAGATCCGGTGAACACTGAAGCTTTCTTT,CASSIDPVNTEAFF
.,TRBJ2-4,.,TRBV2,TGTGCCAGCAGTCTAGAAAGAGCGGCCAAAAACATTCAGTACTTC,CASSLERAAKNIQYF
.,TRBJ1-4,.,TRBV12-3/TRBV12-4,TGTGCCAGCAGTACCATGACAGTTGGAAAACTGTTTTTT,CASSTMTVGKLFF
.,TRBJ1-2,TRBD1,TRBV20-1,TGCAGTGCTAGTTCGGGGACAGCCATGAACTATGGCTACACCTTC,CSASSGTAMNYGYTF
few,TRBJ1-2,.,TRBV28,TGTGCCAGCAACGTGGGCAGCTATGGCTACACCTTC,CASNVGSYGYTF
.,TRBJ1-6,TRBD1,TRBV2,TGTGCCAGCAGTACAGGGGATAACCAGGGTTCACCCCTCCACTTT,CASSTGDNQGSPLHF
.,TRBJ2-7,TRBD2,TRBV2,TGTGCCAGCAGTGAAGGCGGGAGGGGTATTACCTACGAGCAGTACTTC,CASSEGGRGITYEQYF
.,TRBJ2-2,.,TRBV10-3,TGTGCCATCAGGTCGGGGGACACCGGGGAGCTGTTTTTT,CAIRSGDTGELFF
.,TRBJ1-5,.,TRBV9,TGTGCCAGCAGCGCGGGGATCTATAGCAATCAGCCCCAGCATTTT,CASSAGIYSNQPQHF
few,TRBJ1-4,TRBD1,TRBV10-3,TGTGCCATCAGTGAGTCGACAGGGACGGTCGAAAAACTGTTTTTT,CAISESTGTVEKLFF
.,TRBJ1-5,.,TRBV7-2,TGTGCCAGCAGCTCACAGGGAGGGCAGCCCCAGCATTTT,CASSSQGGQPQHF
once,TRBJ1-2,.,TRBV2,TGTGCCAGCAGTGACCCCCGGGAAGCTAACTATGGCTACACCTTC,CASSDPREANYGYTF
.,TRBJ1-1,TRBD1,TRBV4-1,TGCGCCAGCAGCCGTTACAGCTCCGGGACAGGTCACACTGAAGCTTTCTTT,CASSRYSSGTGHTEAFF
.,TRBJ2-2,.,TRBV30,TGTGCCTGGAGTATGGCGGGGGCCGCCACCGGGGAGCTGTTTTTT,CAWSMAGAATGELFF
.,TRBJ2-1,.,TRBV19,TGTGCCAGTAGTCCCCCCGGAGGGGCATCCTACAATGAGCAGTTCTTC,CASSPPGGASYNEQFF
.,TRBJ1-2,.,TRBV9,TGTGCCAGCAGCGCGAGCCGATTGGACAGCTATGGCTACACCTTC,CASSASRLDSYGYTF
.,TRBJ2-3,.,TRBV2,TGTGCCAGCAGTGAACAAGATACGCAGTATTTT,CASSEQDTQYF
.,TRBJ1-4,.,TRBV6-6,TGTGCCAGCAGTTACCCCTCAGGGGCTAATGAAAAACTGTTTTTT,CASSYPSGANEKLFF
.,TRBJ1-2,.,TRBV7-9,TGTGCCAGCAGCGCTGGACAGCACAATGGCTACACCTTC,CASSAGQHNGYTF
.,TRBJ2-1,TRBD1,TRBV18,TGTGCCAGCTCACCCGGGACAGCCTACAATGAGCAGTTCTTC,CASSPGTAYNEQFF
.,TRBJ2-3,TRBD2,TRBV28,TGTGCCAGCAGTTTATCCCCAGCGGGAGGGGAGGATACGCAGTATTTT,CASSLSPAGGEDTQYF
.,TRBJ1-4,.,TRBV4-3,TGCGCCAGCAGCCAGAGGTCCGGGGGAAATGAAAAACTGTTTTTT,CASSQRSGGNEKLFF
once,TRBJ1-4,.,TRBV5-6,TGTGCCAGCAGCTTGGGAGCCACGATCGAAAAACTGTTTTTT,CASSLGATIEKLFF
once,TRBJ1-3,.,TRBV7-9,TGTGCCAGCAGCTTCCGGGAAGTCTCTGGAAACACCATATATTTT,CASSFREVSGNTIYF
.,TRBJ1-1,.,TRBV28,TGTGCCAGCAGTTTTGCCCTTCGGGGAGACACTGAAGCTTTCTTT,CASSFALRGDTEAFF
few,TRBJ1-5,TRBD1,TRBV27,TGTGCCAGCAGGCCTGGGACAGGGGGGAATCAGCCCCAGCATTTT,CASRPGTGGNQPQHF
.,TRBJ1-1,.,TRBV30,TGTGCCTGGAGTGTACTGGGAGGGGACACTGAAGCTTTCTTT,CAWSVLGGDTEAFF
.,TRBJ2-7,.,TRBV18,TGTGCCAGCTCACCGGGGGCGACCGTATCCTACGAGCAGTACTTC,CASSPGATVSYEQYF
.,TRBJ2-3,.,TRBV5-4,TGTGCCAGCAGCCCCGAACGGGGGTGGGATACGCAGTATTTT,CASSPERGWDTQYF
.,TRBJ2-4,.,TRBV4-1,TGCGCCAGCAGCCAAGAGGGAAGGGGGGGGAAGAACATTCAGTACTTC,CASSQEGRGGKNIQYF
.,TRBJ2-1,.,TRBV3-1/TRBV3-2,TGTGCCAGCAGCCAAGCGAGCTCCTACAATGAGCAGTTCTTC,CASSQASSYNEQFF